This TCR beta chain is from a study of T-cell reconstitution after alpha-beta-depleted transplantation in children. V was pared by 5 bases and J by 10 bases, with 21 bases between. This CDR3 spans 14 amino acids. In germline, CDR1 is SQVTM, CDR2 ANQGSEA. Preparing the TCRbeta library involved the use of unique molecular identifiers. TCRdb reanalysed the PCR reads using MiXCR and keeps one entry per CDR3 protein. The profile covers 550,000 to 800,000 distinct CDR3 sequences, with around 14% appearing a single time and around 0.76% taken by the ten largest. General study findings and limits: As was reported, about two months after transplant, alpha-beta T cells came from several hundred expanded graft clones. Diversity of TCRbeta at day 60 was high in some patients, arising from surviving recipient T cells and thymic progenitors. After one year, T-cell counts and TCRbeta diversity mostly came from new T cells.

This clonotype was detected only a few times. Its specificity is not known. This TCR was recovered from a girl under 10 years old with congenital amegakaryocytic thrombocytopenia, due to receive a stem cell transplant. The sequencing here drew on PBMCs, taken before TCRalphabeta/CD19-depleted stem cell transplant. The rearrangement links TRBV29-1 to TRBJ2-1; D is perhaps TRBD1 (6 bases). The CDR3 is CSVILRASGEEQFF. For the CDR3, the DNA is TGCAGCGTTATCCTGCGGGCCTCAGGGGAGGAGCAGTTCTTC.